This T cell receptor (beta chain) was documented in a study of blood T cell repertoires in COVID-19. Study-wide background: Specimens from acute and convalescent COVID-19 originated in the United States, Italy and Spain. T cells, B-cell-depleted T cells, or PBMCs supplied cDNA or gDNA.

The CDR3 sequence is 14 residues long. Germline lookup yields CDR1 KGHSH and CDR2 LQKENI. V shed 3 bases and J shed 0 bases, with 8 bases lying between them. TCRdb's table, derived via immunoSEQ multiplex PCR, lists solely in-frame clones and lacks some. This sample carries 350,000 or so clones, about 90% of them seen once, and the ten largest clones take approximately 7%. Sequencing used peripheral blood. This rearrangement joins TRBV18 to TRBJ1-1; the D is unclear. This clonotype was sampled from a man between 18 and 35 years old with active or convalescent COVID-19. Here the CDR3 reads CASSPQNMNTEAFF. In DNA, the CDR3 is TGTGCCAGCTCACCCCAGAACATGAACACTGAAGCTTTCTTT.